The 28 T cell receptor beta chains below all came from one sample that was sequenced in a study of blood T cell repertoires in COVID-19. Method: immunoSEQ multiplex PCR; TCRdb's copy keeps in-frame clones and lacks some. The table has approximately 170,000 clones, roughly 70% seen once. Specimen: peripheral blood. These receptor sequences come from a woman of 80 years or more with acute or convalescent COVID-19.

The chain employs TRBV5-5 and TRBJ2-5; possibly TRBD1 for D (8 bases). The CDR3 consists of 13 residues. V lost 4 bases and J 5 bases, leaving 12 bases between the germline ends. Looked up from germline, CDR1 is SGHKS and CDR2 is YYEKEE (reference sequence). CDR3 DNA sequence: TGTGCCAGCAGCGGGGGGGACAGGGAGACCCAGTACTTC. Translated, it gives CASSGGDRETQYF.

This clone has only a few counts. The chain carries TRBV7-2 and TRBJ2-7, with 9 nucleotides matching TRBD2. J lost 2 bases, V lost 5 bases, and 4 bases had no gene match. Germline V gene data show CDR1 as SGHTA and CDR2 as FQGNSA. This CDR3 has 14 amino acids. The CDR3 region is CASSRSGSAYEQYF. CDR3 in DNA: TGTGCCAGCAGCCGTAGCGGGAGCGCCTACGAGCAGTACTTC.

This CDR3 reads CATTLGAGMRTEAFF. CDR3 DNA sequence: TGTGCCACAACTTTAGGGGCAGGGATGCGAACTGAAGCTTTCTTT. The rearrangement links TRBV19 to TRBJ1-1; tentatively, D is TRBD1 (5 bases). Germline V CDR1 and CDR2: LNHDA, SQIVND (reference sequence). The CDR3 spans 15 residues. The V end was cut by 10 bases, the J end by 5 bases, with 23 bases between.

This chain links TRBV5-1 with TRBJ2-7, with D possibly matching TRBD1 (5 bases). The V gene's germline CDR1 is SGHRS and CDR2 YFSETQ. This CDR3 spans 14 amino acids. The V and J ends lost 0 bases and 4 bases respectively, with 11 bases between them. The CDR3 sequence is CASSLANQGYEQYF. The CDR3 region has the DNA TGCGCCAGCAGCTTGGCCAATCAGGGTTACGAGCAGTACTTC.

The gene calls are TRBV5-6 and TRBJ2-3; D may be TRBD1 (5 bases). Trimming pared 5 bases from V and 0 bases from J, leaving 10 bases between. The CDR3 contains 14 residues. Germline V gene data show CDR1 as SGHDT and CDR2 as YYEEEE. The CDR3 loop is CASSRQRSTDTQYF. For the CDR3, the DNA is TGTGCCAGCAGTCGACAGCGAAGCACAGATACGCAGTATTTT.

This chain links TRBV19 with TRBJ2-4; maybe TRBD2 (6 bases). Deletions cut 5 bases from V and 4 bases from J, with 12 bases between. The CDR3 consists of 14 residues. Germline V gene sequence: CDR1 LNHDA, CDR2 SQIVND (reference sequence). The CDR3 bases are TGTGCCAGTAGTTACGCAGGGACTAAAAACATTCAGTACTTC. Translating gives CASSYAGTKNIQYF.

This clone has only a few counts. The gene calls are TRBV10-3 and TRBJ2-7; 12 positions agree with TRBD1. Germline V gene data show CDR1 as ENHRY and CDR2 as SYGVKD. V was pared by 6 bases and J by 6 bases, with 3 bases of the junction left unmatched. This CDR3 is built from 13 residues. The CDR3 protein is CAIRGQGASEQYF. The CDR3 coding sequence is TGTGCCATCAGGGGACAGGGGGCTAGCGAGCAGTACTTC.

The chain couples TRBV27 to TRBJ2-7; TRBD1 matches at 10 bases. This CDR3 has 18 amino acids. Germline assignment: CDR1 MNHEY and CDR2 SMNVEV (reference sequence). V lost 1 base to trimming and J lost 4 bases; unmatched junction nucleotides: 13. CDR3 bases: TGTGCCAGCAGTTTATTCGGGACAGGGGACCTCTTTCCATACGAGCAGTACTTC. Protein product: CASSLFGTGDLFPYEQYF.

CDR3 in DNA: TGCAGCGCGGGACAGGGGTGGGACGAGACCCAGTACTTC. Residues: CSAGQGWDETQYF. The chain links TRBV29-1 to TRBJ2-5; 10 bases are a match to TRBD1. CDR1 is SQVTM, CDR2 ANQGSEA, per germline. CDR3 length: 13 amino acids. V shed 7 bases, J shed 5 bases, and the junction held 7 bases outside the gene matches.

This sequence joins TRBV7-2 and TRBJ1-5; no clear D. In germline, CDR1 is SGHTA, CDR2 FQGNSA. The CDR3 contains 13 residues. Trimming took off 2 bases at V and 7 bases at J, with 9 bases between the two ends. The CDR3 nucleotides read TGTGCCAGCAGCTTAAGTACCGAGCAGCCCCAGCATTTT. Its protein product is CASSLSTEQPQHF.

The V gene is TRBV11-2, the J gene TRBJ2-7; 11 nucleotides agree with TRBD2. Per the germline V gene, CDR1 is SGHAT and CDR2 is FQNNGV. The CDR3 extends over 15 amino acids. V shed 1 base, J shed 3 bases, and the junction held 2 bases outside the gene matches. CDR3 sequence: CASSLGLAGGYEQYF. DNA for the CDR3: TGTGCCAGCAGCTTAGGGCTAGCGGGAGGCTACGAGCAGTACTTC.

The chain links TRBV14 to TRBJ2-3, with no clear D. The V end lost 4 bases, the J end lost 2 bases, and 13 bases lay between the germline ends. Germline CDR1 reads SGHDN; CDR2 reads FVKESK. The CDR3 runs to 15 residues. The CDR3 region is CASSPVVGVTDTQYF. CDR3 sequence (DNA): TGTGCCAGCAGCCCGGTGGTAGGAGTCACAGATACGCAGTATTTT.

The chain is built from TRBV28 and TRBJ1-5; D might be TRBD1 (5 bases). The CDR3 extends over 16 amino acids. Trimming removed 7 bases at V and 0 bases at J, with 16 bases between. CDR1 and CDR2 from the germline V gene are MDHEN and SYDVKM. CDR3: CASNTDGGDSNQPQHF. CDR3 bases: TGTGCCAGCAACACCGACGGGGGTGATAGCAATCAGCCCCAGCATTTT.

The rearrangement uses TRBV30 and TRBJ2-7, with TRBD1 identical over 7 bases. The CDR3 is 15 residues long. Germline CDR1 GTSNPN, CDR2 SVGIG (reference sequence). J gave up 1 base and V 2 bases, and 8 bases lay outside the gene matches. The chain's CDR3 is CAWSPKDRLSYEQYF. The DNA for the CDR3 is TGTGCCTGGAGTCCGAAGGACAGGTTATCCTACGAGCAGTACTTC.

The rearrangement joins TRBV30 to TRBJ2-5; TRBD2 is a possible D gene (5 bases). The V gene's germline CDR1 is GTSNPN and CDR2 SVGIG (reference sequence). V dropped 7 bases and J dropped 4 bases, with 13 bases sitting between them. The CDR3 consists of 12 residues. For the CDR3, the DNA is TGTGCCTTTGGGGAGAGCGGAGAGACCCAGTACTTC. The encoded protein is CAFGESGETQYF. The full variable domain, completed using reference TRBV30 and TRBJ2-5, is SQTIHQWPATLVQPVGSPLSLECTVEGTSNPNLYWYRQAAGRGLQLLFYSVGIGQISSEVPQNLSASRPQDRQFILSSKKLLLSDSGFYLCAFGESGETQYFGPGTRLLVL.

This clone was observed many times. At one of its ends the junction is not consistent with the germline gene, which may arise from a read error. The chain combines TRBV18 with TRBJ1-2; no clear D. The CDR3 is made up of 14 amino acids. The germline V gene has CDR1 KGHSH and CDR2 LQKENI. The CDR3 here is CASSGDWSNHGYTF. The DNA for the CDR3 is TGTGCCAGCTCCGGGGATTGGAGTAACCATGGCTACACCTTC.

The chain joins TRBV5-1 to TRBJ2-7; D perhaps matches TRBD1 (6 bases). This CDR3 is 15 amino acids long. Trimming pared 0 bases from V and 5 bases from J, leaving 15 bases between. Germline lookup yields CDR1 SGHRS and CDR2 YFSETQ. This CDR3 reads CASSLGTERSHEQYF. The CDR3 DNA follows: TGCGCCAGCAGCTTGGGGACAGAGAGGAGCCACGAGCAGTACTTC.

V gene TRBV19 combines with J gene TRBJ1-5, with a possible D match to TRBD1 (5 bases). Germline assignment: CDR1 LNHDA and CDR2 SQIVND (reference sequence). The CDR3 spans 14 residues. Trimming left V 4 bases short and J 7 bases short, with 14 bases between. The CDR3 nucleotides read TGTGCCAGTAGTAGAGGAAGGGGACTCCAGCCCCAGCATTTT. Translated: CASSRGRGLQPQHF.

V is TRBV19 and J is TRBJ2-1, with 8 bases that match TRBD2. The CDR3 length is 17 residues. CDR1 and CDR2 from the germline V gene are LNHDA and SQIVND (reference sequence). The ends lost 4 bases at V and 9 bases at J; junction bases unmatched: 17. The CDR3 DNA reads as TGTGCCAGTAGTAGAACCGGGACACCATACCGGGGGGGTGAGCAGTTCTTC. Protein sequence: CASSRTGTPYRGGEQFF. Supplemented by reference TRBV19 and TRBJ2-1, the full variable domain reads DGGITQSPKYLFRKEGQNVTLSCEQNLNHDAMYWYRQDPGQGLRLIYYSQIVNDFQKGDIAEGYSVSREKKESFPLTVTSAQKNPTAFYLCASSRTGTPYRGGEQFFGPGTRLTVL.

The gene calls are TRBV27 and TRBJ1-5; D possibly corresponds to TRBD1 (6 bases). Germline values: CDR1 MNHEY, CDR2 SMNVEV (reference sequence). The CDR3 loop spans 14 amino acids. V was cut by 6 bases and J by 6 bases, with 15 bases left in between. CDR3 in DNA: TGTGCCAGCAGCCCAGGGGTAGGGAGTCAGCCCCAGCATTTT. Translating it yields CASSPGVGSQPQHF.

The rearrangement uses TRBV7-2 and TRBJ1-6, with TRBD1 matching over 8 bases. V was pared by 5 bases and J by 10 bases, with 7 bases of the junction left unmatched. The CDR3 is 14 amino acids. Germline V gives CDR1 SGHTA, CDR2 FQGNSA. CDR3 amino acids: CASSKDRGLSPLHF. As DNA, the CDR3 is TGTGCCAGCAGCAAAGACAGGGGCCTGTCACCCCTCCACTTT.

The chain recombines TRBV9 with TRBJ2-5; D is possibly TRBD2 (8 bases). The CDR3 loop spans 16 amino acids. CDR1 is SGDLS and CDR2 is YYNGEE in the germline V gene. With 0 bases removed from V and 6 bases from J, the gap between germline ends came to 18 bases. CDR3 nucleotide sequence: TGTGCCAGCAGCGTAGAGGGGGCAAGCGGGAGTCAGACCCAGTACTTC. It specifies CASSVEGASGSQTQYF.

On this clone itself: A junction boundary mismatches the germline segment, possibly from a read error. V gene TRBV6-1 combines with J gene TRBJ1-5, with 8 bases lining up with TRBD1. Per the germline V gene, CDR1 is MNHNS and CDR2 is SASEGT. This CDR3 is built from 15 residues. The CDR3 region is CASSEAWAGGRRWDF. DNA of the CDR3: TGTGCCAGCAGTGAAGCCTGGGCAGGGGGCCGCCGTTGGGATTTT.

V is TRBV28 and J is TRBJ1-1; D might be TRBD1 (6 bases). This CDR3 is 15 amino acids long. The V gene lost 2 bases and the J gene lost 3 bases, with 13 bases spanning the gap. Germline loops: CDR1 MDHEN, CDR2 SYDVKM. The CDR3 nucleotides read TGTGCCAGCAGTTTAACGCTACAGGGTCACACTGAAGCTTTCTTT. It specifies CASSLTLQGHTEAFF. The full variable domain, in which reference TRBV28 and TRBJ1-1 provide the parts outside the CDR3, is DVKVTQSSRYLVKRTGEKVFLECVQDMDHENMFWYRQDPGLGLRLIYFSYDVKMKEKGDIPEGYSVSREKKERFSLILESASTNQTSMYLCASSLTLQGHTEAFFGQGTRLTVV.

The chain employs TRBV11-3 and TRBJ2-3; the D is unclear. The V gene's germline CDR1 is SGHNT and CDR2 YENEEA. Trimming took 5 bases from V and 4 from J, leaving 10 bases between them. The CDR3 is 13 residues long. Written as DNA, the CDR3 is TGTGCCAGCAGCCTAAGCCGATCAGATACGCAGTATTTT. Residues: CASSLSRSDTQYF.

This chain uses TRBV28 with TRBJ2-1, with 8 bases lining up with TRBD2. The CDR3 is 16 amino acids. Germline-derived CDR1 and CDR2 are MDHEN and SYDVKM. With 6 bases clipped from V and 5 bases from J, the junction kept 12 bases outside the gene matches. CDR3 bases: TGTGCCAGCAGCACCCCCGGGGGTAGCGGGGACAATGAGCAGTTCTTC. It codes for CASSTPGGSGDNEQFF.

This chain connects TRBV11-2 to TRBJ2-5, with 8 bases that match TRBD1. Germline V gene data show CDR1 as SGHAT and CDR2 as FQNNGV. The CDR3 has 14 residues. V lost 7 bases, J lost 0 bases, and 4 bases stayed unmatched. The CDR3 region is CASNRGNYQETQYF. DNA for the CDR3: TGTGCCAGCAACAGGGGGAACTACCAAGAGACCCAGTACTTC. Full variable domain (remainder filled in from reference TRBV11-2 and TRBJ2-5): EAGVAQSPRYKIIEKRQSVAFWCNPISGHATLYWYQQILGQGPKLLIQFQNNGVVDDSQLPKDRFSAERLKGVDSTLKIQPAKLEDSAVYLCASNRGNYQETQYFGPGTRLLVL.

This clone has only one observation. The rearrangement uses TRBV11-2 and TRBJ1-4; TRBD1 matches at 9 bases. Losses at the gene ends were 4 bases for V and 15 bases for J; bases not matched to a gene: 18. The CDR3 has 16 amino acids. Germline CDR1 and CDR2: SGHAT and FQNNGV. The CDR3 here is CASSSTGTGTDYEVFF. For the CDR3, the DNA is TGTGCCAGCAGCTCCACCGGGACAGGGACCGATTACGAGGTGTTTTTT.